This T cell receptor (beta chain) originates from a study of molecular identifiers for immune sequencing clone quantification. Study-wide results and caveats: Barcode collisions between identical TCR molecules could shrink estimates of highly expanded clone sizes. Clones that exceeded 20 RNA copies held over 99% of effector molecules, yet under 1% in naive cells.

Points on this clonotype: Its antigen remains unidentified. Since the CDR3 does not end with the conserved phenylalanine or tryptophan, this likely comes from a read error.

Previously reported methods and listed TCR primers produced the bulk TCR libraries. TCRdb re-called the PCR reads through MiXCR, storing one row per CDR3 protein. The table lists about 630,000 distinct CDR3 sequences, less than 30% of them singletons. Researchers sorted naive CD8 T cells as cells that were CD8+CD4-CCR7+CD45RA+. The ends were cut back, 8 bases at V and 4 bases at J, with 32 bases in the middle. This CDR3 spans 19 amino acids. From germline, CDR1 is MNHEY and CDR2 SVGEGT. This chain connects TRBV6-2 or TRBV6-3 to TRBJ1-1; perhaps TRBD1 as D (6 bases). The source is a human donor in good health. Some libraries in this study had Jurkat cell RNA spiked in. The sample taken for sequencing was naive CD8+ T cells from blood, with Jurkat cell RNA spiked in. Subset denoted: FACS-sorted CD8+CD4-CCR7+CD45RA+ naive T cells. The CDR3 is CASRSWTGPHFEGGTEAFL. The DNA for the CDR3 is TGTGCCAGCCGTTCGTGGACCGGACCCCATTTTGAGGGGGGCACTGAAGCTTTCCTT.